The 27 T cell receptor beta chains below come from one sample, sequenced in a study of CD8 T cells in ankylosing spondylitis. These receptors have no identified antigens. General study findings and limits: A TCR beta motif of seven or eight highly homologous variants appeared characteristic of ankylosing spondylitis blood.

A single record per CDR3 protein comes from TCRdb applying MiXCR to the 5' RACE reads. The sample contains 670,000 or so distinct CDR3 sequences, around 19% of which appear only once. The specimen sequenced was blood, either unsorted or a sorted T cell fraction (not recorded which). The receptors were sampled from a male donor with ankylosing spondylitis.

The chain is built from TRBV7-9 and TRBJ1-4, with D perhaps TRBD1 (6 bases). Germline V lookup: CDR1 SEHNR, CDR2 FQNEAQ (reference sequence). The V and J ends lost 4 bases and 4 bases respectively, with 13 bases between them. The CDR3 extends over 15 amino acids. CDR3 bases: TGTGCCAGCAGCTCCTTGACAGGCGTTAATGAAAAACTGTTTTTT. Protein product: CASSSLTGVNEKLFF. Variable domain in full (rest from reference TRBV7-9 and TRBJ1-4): DTGVSQNPRHKITKRGQNVTFRCDPISEHNRLYWYRQTLGQGPEFLTYFQNEAQLEKSRLLSDRFSAERPKGSFSTLEIQRTEQGDSAMYLCASSSLTGVNEKLFFGSGTQLSVL.

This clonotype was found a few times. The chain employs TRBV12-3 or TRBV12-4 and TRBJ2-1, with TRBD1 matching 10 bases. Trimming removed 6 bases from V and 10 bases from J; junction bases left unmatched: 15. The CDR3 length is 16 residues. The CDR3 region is CASRTPPGQGPGEQFF. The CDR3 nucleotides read TGTGCCAGCAGAACACCCCCGGGACAGGGGCCTGGGGAGCAGTTCTTC.

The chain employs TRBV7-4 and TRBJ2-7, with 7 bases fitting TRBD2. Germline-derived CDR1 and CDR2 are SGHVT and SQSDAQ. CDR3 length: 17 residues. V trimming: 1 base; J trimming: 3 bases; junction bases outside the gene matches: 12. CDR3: CASSLEGLASGFYEQYF. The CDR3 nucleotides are TGTGCCAGCAGCTTAGAGGGACTGGCTAGCGGATTCTACGAGCAGTACTTC.

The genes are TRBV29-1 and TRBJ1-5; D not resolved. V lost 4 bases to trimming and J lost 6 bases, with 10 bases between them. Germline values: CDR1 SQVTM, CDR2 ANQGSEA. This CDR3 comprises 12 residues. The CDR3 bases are TGCAGCGTTGGGATGACTGGTCAGCCCCAGCATTTT. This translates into CSVGMTGQPQHF. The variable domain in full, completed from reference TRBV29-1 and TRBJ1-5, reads SAVISQKPSRDICQRGTSLTIQCQVDSQVTMMFWYRQQPGQSLTLIATANQGSEATYESGFVIDKFPISRPNLTFSTLTVSNMSPEDSSIYLCSVGMTGQPQHFGDGTRLSIL.

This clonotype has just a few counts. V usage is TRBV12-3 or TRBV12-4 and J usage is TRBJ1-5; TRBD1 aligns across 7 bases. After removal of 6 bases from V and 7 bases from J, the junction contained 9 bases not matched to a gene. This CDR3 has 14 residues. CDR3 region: CASRDTGVWQPQHF. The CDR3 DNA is TGTGCCAGCAGGGATACAGGGGTGTGGCAGCCCCAGCATTTT.

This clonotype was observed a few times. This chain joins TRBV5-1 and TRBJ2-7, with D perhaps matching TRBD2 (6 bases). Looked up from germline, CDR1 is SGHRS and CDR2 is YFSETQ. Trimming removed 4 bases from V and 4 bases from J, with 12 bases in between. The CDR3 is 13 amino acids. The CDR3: CASSEGLEYEQYF. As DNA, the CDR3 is TGCGCCAGCAGCGAGGGACTGGAGTACGAGCAGTACTTC. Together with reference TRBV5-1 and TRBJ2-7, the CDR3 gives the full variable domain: KAGVTQTPRYLIKTRGQQVTLSCSPISGHRSVSWYQQTPGQGLQFLFEYFSETQRNKGNFPGRFSGRQFSNSRSEMNVSTLELGDSALYLCASSEGLEYEQYFGPGTRLTVT.

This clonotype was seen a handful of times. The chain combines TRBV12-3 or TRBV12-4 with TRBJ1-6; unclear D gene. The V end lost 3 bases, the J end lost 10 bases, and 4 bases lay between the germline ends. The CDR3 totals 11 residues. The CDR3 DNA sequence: TGTGCCAGCAGTTTCGACTCACCCCTCCACTTT. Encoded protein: CASSFDSPLHF.

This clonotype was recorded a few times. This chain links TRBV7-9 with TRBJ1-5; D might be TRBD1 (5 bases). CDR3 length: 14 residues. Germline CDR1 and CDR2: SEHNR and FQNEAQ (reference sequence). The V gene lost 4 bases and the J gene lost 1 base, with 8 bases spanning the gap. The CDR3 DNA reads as TGTGCCAGCAGCTCGGGGGTCAGCAATCAGCCCCAGCATTTT. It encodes CASSSGVSNQPQHF.

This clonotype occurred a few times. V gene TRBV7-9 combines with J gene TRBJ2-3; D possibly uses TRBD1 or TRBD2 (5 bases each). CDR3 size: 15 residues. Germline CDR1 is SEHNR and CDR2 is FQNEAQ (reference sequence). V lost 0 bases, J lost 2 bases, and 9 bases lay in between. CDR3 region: CASSLAGTITDTQYF. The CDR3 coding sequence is TGTGCCAGCAGCTTAGCCGGGACCATCACAGATACGCAGTATTTT.

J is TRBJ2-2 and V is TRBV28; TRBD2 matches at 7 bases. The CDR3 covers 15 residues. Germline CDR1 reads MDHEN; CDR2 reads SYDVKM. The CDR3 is CATAASGLGAGELFF. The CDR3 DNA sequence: TGTGCTACGGCGGCTAGCGGTCTGGGGGCCGGGGAGCTGTTTTTT.

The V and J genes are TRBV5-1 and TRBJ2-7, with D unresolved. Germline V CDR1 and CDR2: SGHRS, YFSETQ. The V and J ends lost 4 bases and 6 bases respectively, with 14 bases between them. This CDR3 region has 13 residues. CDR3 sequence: CASSAGPNGEQYF. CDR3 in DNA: TGCGCCAGCAGCGCCGGGCCTAACGGCGAGCAGTACTTC.

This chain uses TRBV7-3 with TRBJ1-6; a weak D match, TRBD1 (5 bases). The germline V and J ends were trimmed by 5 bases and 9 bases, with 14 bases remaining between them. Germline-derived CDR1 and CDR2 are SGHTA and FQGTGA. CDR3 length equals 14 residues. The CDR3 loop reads CASSIQGKGSPLHF. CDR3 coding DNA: TGTGCCAGCAGCATCCAGGGAAAGGGTTCACCCCTCCACTTT.

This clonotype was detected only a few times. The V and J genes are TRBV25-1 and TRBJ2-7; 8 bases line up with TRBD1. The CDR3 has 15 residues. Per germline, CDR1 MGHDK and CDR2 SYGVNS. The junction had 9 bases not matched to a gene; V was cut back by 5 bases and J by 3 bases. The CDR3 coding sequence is TGTGCCAGCAGTATTTACGGGACAGGTCACTACGAGCAGTACTTC. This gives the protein CASSIYGTGHYEQYF.

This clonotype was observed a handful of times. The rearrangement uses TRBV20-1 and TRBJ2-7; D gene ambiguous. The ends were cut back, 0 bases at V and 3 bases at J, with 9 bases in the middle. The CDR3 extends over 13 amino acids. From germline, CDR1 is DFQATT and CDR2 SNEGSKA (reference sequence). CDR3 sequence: CSARDVARYEQYF. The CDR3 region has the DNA TGCAGTGCTAGAGATGTTGCCCGCTACGAGCAGTACTTC.

CDR3 in amino acids: CATKARGTDPYNEQFF. In DNA, the CDR3 is TGTGCCACTAAAGCGAGGGGGACAGATCCCTACAATGAGCAGTTCTTC. The chain combines TRBV7-2 with TRBJ2-1; TRBD1 matches 7 bases. CDR1 is SGHTA, CDR2 FQGNSA, per germline. There are 16 residues in the CDR3. With 10 bases clipped from V and 2 bases from J, the junction kept 14 bases outside the gene matches.

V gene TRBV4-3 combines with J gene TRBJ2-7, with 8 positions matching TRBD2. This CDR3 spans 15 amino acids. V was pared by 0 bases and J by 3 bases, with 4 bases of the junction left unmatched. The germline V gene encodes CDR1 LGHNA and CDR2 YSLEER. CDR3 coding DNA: TGCGCCAGCAGCCAAGATCGGGGGGGGCTCTACGAGCAGTACTTC. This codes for CASSQDRGGLYEQYF.

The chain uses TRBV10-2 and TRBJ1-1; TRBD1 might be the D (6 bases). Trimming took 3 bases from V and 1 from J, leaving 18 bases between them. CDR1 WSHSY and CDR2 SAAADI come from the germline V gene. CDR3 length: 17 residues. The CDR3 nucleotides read TGCGCCAGCAGTGAAAGTCCAATTCGCAGGGGGAACACTGAAGCTTTCTTT. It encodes CASSESPIRRGNTEAFF.

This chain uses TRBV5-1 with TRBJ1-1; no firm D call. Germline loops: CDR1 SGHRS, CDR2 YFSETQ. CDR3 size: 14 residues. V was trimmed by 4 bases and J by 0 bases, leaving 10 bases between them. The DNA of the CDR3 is TGCGCCAGCAGCCCGGACGTCATGAACACTGAAGCTTTCTTT. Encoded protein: CASSPDVMNTEAFF.

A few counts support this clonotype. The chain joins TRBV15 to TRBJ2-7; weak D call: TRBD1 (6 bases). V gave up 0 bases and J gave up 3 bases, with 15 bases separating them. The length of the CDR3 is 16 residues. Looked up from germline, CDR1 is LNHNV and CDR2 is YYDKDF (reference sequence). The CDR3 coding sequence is TGTGCCACCAGCAGAGAGAGGAAACAGGGCAACTACGAGCAGTACTTC. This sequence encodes CATSRERKQGNYEQYF.

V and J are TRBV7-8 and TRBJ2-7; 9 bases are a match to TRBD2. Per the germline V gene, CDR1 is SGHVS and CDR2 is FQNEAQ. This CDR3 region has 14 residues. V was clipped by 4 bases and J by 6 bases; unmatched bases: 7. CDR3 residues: CASSSAGGWPEQYF. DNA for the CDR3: TGTGCCAGCAGCTCGGCGGGAGGGTGGCCCGAGCAGTACTTC.

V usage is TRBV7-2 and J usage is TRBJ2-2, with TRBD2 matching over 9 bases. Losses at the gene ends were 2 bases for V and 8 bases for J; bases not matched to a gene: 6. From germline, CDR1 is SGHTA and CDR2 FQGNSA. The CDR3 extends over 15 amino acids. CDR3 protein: CASSLPGLASGELFF. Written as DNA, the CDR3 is TGTGCCAGCAGCTTACCGGGACTAGCTTCAGGGGAGCTGTTTTTT. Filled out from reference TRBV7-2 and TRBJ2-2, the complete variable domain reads GAGVSQSPSNKVTEKGKDVELRCDPISGHTALYWYRQSLGQGLEFLIYFQGNSAPDKSGLPSDRFSAERTGGSVSTLTIQRTQQEDSAVYLCASSLPGLASGELFFGEGSRLTVL.

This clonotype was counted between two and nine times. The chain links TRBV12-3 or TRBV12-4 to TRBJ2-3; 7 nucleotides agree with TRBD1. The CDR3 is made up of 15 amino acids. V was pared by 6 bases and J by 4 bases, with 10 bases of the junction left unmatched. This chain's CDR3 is CASSDSGQGADTQYF. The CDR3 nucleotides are TGTGCCAGCAGCGACTCTGGGCAGGGGGCAGATACGCAGTATTTT.

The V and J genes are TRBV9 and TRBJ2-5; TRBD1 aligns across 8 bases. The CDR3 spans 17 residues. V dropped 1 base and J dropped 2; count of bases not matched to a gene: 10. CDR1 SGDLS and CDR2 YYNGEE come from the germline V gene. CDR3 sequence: CASSVPGRDRGQETQYF. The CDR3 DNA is TGTGCCAGCAGCGTACCGGGTAGAGACAGGGGACAAGAGACCCAGTACTTC.

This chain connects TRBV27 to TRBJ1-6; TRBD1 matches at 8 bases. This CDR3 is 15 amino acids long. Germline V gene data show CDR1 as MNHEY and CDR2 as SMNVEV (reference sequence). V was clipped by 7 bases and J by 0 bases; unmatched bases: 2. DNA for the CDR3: TGTGCCAGCACTACAGGGGGCTCCTATAATTCACCCCTCCACTTT. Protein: CASTTGGSYNSPLHF.

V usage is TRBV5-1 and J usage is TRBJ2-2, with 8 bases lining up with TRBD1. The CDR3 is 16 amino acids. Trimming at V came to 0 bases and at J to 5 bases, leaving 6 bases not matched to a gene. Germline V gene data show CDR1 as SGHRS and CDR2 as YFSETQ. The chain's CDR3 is CASSLAQGALTGELFF. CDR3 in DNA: TGCGCCAGCAGCTTGGCCCAGGGGGCTCTTACCGGGGAGCTGTTTTTT.

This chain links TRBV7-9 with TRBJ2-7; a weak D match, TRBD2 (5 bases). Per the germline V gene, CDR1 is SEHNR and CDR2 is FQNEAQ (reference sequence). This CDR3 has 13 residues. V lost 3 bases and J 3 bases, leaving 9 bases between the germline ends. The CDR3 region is CASSFGDYYEQYF. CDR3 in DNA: TGTGCCAGCAGCTTTGGCGACTACTACGAGCAGTACTTC.

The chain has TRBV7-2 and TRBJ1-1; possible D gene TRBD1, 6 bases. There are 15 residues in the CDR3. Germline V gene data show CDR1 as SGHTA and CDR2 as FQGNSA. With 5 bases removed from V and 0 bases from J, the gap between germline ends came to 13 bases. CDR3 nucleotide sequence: TGTGCCAGCAGCGGACACAGGGCTGTGAACACTGAAGCTTTCTTT. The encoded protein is CASSGHRAVNTEAFF.